A selection of T cell receptor beta chains follows, all from one sample in a study of post-analysis software for immune sequencing data. Each CDR3 protein is one row after TCRdb ran MiXCR on the PCR reads. The repertoire holds hundreds of thousands of distinct CDR3 sequences, 53% seen once, with over 4% in the top ten. The sequenced sample was blood. The origin of the receptors is a girl aged 10 to 17 with multiple sclerosis. Each CDR3 is given with its conserved first and last residue. The D gene is left open where the match is weak. A row's size may be missing; if present it is once, few, many or a size class.

j_gene | v_gene | abundance | d_gene | CDR3nt | CDR3aa
TRBJ2-5 | TRBV29-1 | NA | TRBD1 | TGCAGCGCCAACACCGGGACAGGGGGCCTCGAGACCCAGTACTTC | CSANTGTGGLETQYF
TRBJ2-7 | TRBV5-1 | once | TRBD1 | TGCGCCAGCAGCTGGGGGACAGGGGGTAACGAGCAGTACTTC | CASSWGTGGNEQYF
TRBJ1-2 | TRBV20-1 | NA | TRBD1 | TGCAGTGCGAGCGGGACAGGGATATCGAGCTATGGCTACACCTTC | CSASGTGISSYGYTF
TRBJ2-1 | TRBV12-3/TRBV12-4 | NA | NA | TGTGCCAGCACCCCTGGAAGTGGTGGCGGAGGGCGGGGTCCCTACAATGAGCAGTTCTTC | CASTPGSGGGGRGPYNEQFF
TRBJ1-5 | TRBV2 | once | NA | TGTGCCAGCAGTGAATACGACCTTGTCGCCCAGCCCCAGCATTTT | CASSEYDLVAQPQHF
TRBJ2-3 | TRBV29-1 | few | TRBD2 | TGCAGCGCCGGACTAGCGGGGGGCACAGATACGCAGTATTTT | CSAGLAGGTDTQYF
TRBJ1-1 | TRBV28 | few | NA | TGTGCCAGCAGACTGAGGGGGGCGACAATGAACACTGAAGCTTTCTTT | CASRLRGATMNTEAFF
TRBJ2-2 | TRBV2 | NA | NA | TGTGCCAGCTCCCCAGGGGGCCGGGGGGGGAACACCGGGGAGCTGTTTTTT | CASSPGGRGGNTGELFF
TRBJ2-7 | TRBV29-1 | NA | TRBD1 | TGCAGCGCAAAAAGGACAGGGGCCCCCTACGAGCAGTACTTC | CSAKRTGAPYEQYF
TRBJ2-4 | TRBV6-2/TRBV6-3 | NA | NA | TGTGCCAGCAAAACGGACGCCTTAGCCAAAAACATTCAGTACTTC | CASKTDALAKNIQYF
TRBJ1-2 | TRBV21-1 | NA | NA | TGTGCCAGCAGCAAAGGCTCCAGGATAGCTAACTATGGCTACACCTTC | CASSKGSRIANYGYTF
TRBJ2-7 | TRBV5-1 | NA | TRBD1 | TGCGCCAGTGAAACAGGGGACATCGAGCAGTACTTC | CASETGDIEQYF
TRBJ2-7 | TRBV12-3/TRBV12-4 | few | NA | TGTGCCAGCAGTTTCAGCGCTCCCTACGAGCAGTACTTC | CASSFSAPYEQYF
TRBJ2-7 | TRBV5-1 | NA | TRBD1 | TGCGCCAGCAGCGCGAACAGGGGCTACGAGCAGTACTTC | CASSANRGYEQYF
TRBJ2-3 | TRBV4-1 | NA | NA | TGCGCCAGCAGCCTTCGGGCGGAGGTACCCCCAACAGATACGCAGTATTTT | CASSLRAEVPPTDTQYF
TRBJ2-3 | TRBV12-3/TRBV12-4 | NA | NA | TGTGCCAGCAGTTTAGGGGCAGTGAGGGGAGATACGCAGTATTTT | CASSLGAVRGDTQYF
TRBJ1-2 | TRBV6-5 | once | NA | TGTGCCAGCAGTTACCCATCCAGGCCTCTCACCTTC | CASSYPSRPLTF
TRBJ2-7 | TRBV9 | few | NA | TGTGCCAGCAGCGTAGGTACGACAGGTAACTACGAGCAGTACTTC | CASSVGTTGNYEQYF
TRBJ2-1 | TRBV7-2 | few | NA | TGTGCCAGCAGCTTCATTTCGTACGGGCTAGTGGCCTACAATGAGCAGTTCTTC | CASSFISYGLVAYNEQFF
TRBJ2-3 | TRBV7-3 | NA | NA | TGTGCCAGCAGCTTAACTATGAGAAGCACAGATACGCAGTATTTT | CASSLTMRSTDTQYF
TRBJ2-7 | TRBV6-5 | NA | NA | TGTGCCAGCAGTTACTCGTACCAAACCTACGAGCAGTACTTC | CASSYSYQTYEQYF
TRBJ2-3 | TRBV6-2/TRBV6-3 | few | TRBD2 | TGTGTCAGCAGTTGGGGACTAGCAACAGATACGCAGTATTTT | CVSSWGLATDTQYF
TRBJ1-5 | TRBV6-6 | NA | NA | TGTGCCAGCAGTTACTCGCCCGAGGGGAATCAGCCCCAGCATTTT | CASSYSPEGNQPQHF
TRBJ2-1 | TRBV5-1 | few | NA | TGCGCCAGCTCGACTAGACAAAAGCTCTACAATGAGCAGTTCTTC | CASSTRQKLYNEQFF
TRBJ2-4 | TRBV20-1 | NA | NA | TGCAGTGCTAGATTTCGGTCGCCCCTAGCCAAAAACATTCAGTACTTC | CSARFRSPLAKNIQYF
TRBJ2-4 | TRBV7-2 | NA | NA | TGTGCCAGCAGCTCACAGGGTGGGGATGGCATTCAGTACTTC | CASSSQGGDGIQYF
TRBJ1-2 | TRBV7-2 | NA | NA | TGTGCCAGCCGACCGGGACAACCCCTTACCTATGGCTACACCTTC | CASRPGQPLTYGYTF
TRBJ2-7 | TRBV10-3 | NA | NA | TGTGCCATCGGGTTAGTGGAGACCTACGAGCAGTACTTC | CAIGLVETYEQYF
TRBJ2-4 | TRBV7-9 | few | NA | TGTGCCAGCAGCGGAAACATTCAGTACTTC | CASSGNIQYF
TRBJ2-7 | TRBV4-1 | NA | TRBD2 | TGCGCCAGCAGCCAAGAAGTTGCGGGAGGGTACGAGCAGTACTTC | CASSQEVAGGYEQYF
TRBJ2-7 | TRBV20-1 | few | NA | TGCAGTGCCCTCGTGTCCTACGAGCAGTACTTC | CSALVSYEQYF
TRBJ1-6 | TRBV7-8 | few | NA | TGTGCCAGCACCTTACAGGGTTTTGCACCCCTCCACTTT | CASTLQGFAPLHF
TRBJ2-7 | TRBV6-6 | NA | NA | TGTGCCAGCAGATCCGTACTAGGCTACGAGCAGTACTTC | CASRSVLGYEQYF
TRBJ1-2 | TRBV10-3 | NA | NA | TGTGCCGCCAGCGAAGGGGGTAGAGGGGGCTACACCTTC | CAASEGGRGGYTF
TRBJ2-3 | TRBV5-1 | NA | TRBD2 | TGCGCCGGCAGCTTGGGTAGCGGGGGAGAGGCGCAGTATTTT | CAGSLGSGGEAQYF
TRBJ1-2 | TRBV2 | once | NA | TGTGCCAGCAGTGAAATTTTAGAATGGCAGGGGACCGGCTACACCTTC | CASSEILEWQGTGYTF
TRBJ2-2 | TRBV15 | NA | TRBD1 | TGTGCCACCAGCAGTCCGGGACAGGGCAAAACCGGGGAGCTGTTTTTT | CATSSPGQGKTGELFF
TRBJ2-7 | TRBV5-1 | few | NA | TGCGCCAGCCGCAGGGAATTCTACGAGCAGTACTTC | CASRREFYEQYF
TRBJ2-4 | TRBV12-3/TRBV12-4 | few | NA | TGTGCCAGCAGTCCGCGAGGGCGCGACAGAAACATTCAGTACTTC | CASSPRGRDRNIQYF
TRBJ1-2 | TRBV7-9 | few | NA | TGTGCCAGCAGCTTAGAACCAGAACAGTATGGCTACACCTTC | CASSLEPEQYGYTF
TRBJ2-1 | TRBV12-3/TRBV12-4 | few | TRBD2 | TGTGCCAGCAACGGGTGGGAGGGTCAGGATGAGCAGTTCTTC | CASNGWEGQDEQFF
TRBJ1-1 | TRBV20-1 | few | TRBD1 | TGCAGTGCTGTGAGGGACAGGGCGAGGAACACTGAAGCTTTCTTT | CSAVRDRARNTEAFF
TRBJ2-1 | TRBV14 | NA | NA | TGTGCCAGCAGCCAAGTGGGCCTCGGTAGTCGCGAGCAGTTCTTC | CASSQVGLGSREQFF
TRBJ2-7 | TRBV4-1 | NA | NA | TGCGCCAGCGGGAACGGGGTCACCTACGAGCAGTACTTC | CASGNGVTYEQYF
TRBJ2-1 | TRBV6-2/TRBV6-3 | few | NA | TGTGCCAGCAGTTACGGGACTTTCTACAATGAGCAGTTCTTC | CASSYGTFYNEQFF
TRBJ2-7 | TRBV7-2 | many | TRBD2 | TGTACCAGCAGCGAAGGACTAGCGAGCTACGAGCAGTACTTC | CTSSEGLASYEQYF
TRBJ1-2 | TRBV5-4 | few | TRBD1 | TGCGCCAGCAGCTTCCCGGGACAGGGGATGATCGGCTACACCTTC | CASSFPGQGMIGYTF
TRBJ2-5 | TRBV5-1 | once | TRBD2 | TGCGCCAGCAGCTTCCTAGCGGGAGCAGGGGAGACCCAGTACTTC | CASSFLAGAGETQYF
TRBJ2-1 | TRBV29-1 | few | NA | TGCAGCGTGACAGGACGTGCCAATGAGCAGTTCTTC | CSVTGRANEQFF
TRBJ2-5 | TRBV5-6 | NA | NA | TGTGCCAGCAGCTTTCGCGGGGTAATTGCGCAAGAGACCCAGTACTTC | CASSFRGVIAQETQYF
TRBJ2-3 | TRBV20-1 | NA | TRBD2 | TGCAGTGCTAGAAACCATCATGTGGCGGGAGAGACAGATACGCAGTATTTT | CSARNHHVAGETDTQYF